The 31 T cell receptor beta chains below all came from one sample that was sequenced in a study of early T cells in non-severe SARS-CoV-2 infection. One entry per CDR3 protein results from TCRdb running MiXCR on the 5' RACE reads. The table shows just over 95,000 distinct CDR3 sequences, with roughly 11% occurring only once. The sequenced sample consisted of whole blood. The receptors come from an adult who was a healthcare worker with PCR-confirmed SARS-CoV-2 infection or an uninfected control (not recorded which).

This clonotype was observed many times. The rearrangement joins TRBV2 to TRBJ1-1; 7 positions match TRBD1. Germline V lookup: CDR1 SNHLY, CDR2 FYNNEI. Germline trimming cut 7 bases from V and 1 base from J; bases unmatched to any gene: 9. The CDR3 covers 15 residues. The CDR3 region is CASNPGQTSNTEAFF. The CDR3 coding sequence is TGTGCCAGCAACCCGGGACAGACATCGAACACTGAAGCTTTCTTT.

This clonotype was observed at least ten times. The CDR3 nucleotides are TGCAGCGTTGAACCGGGACAGATAAACACTGAAGCTTTCTTT. Encoded protein: CSVEPGQINTEAFF. V and J are TRBV29-1 and TRBJ1-1; TRBD1 matches 7 bases. J lost 2 bases, V lost 2 bases, and 5 bases had no gene match. Germline CDR1 reads SQVTM; CDR2 reads ANQGSEA. This CDR3 comprises 14 residues.

To note about this clonotype: Sequence at one end of the junction differs from germline and may be a read error. The chain couples TRBV2 to TRBJ2-3; D possibly uses TRBD1 or TRBD2 (7 bases each). The V gene's germline CDR1 is SNHLY and CDR2 FYNNEI. The CDR3 consists of 15 residues. This chain's CDR3 is CASSQAGQNSDTQYF. The CDR3 DNA follows: TGTGCCAGCAGTCAAGCGGGACAGAACTCAGATACGCAGTATTTT.

This clonotype appeared many times. The chain carries TRBV6-6 and TRBJ1-5; 8 bases map to TRBD1. CDR3 size: 16 residues. The germline CDR1 and CDR2 sequences are MNHNY and SVGAGI (reference sequence). The junction had 8 bases not matched to a gene; V was cut back by 5 bases and J by 2 bases. CDR3 protein: CASSQTGAGGNQPQHF. CDR3 nucleotide sequence: TGTGCCAGCAGTCAGACAGGGGCTGGGGGCAATCAGCCCCAGCATTTT.

J is TRBJ1-1 and V is TRBV5-1; D remains ambiguous. Germline V gene sequence: CDR1 SGHRS, CDR2 YFSETQ. CDR3 size: 15 residues. The V and J ends lost 0 bases and 0 bases respectively, with 9 bases between them. CDR3 amino acids: CASSLDGIMNTEAFF. In DNA form, the CDR3 reads TGCGCCAGCAGCTTGGATGGAATCATGAACACTGAAGCTTTCTTT.

This clonotype was counted at least ten times. The rearrangement links TRBV6-1 to TRBJ2-7, with 10 nucleotides matching TRBD2. Germline loops: CDR1 MNHNS, CDR2 SASEGT. V was clipped by 8 bases and J by 3 bases; unmatched bases: 13. The CDR3 loop spans 16 amino acids. CDR3 amino acids: CASQRLAGPLGYEQYF. The CDR3 bases are TGTGCCAGCCAGCGACTAGCGGGTCCCTTGGGCTACGAGCAGTACTTC.

This clonotype was observed a handful of times. The CDR3 here is CASSFGQGGRTYGYTF. The CDR3 coding sequence is TGCGCCAGCAGCTTCGGTCAGGGCGGGCGGACCTATGGCTACACCTTC. The chain carries TRBV5-1 and TRBJ1-2; perhaps TRBD1 as D (5 bases). Germline assignment: CDR1 SGHRS and CDR2 YFSETQ. Trimming took 2 bases from V and 4 from J, leaving 18 bases between them. This CDR3 has 16 residues. The whole variable domain, remainder taken from reference TRBV5-1 and TRBJ1-2, is KAGVTQTPRYLIKTRGQQVTLSCSPISGHRSVSWYQQTPGQGLQFLFEYFSETQRNKGNFPGRFSGRQFSNSRSEMNVSTLELGDSALYLCASSFGQGGRTYGYTFGSGTRLTVV.

Written as DNA, the CDR3 is TGCGCCAGCAGCTCACTGCCGGGACAGGAGATATACGAGCAGTACTTC. Protein sequence: CASSSLPGQEIYEQYF. The rearrangement links TRBV5-1 to TRBJ2-7, with 8 bases fitting TRBD1. The J segment lost 4 bases and the V segment lost 3 bases, leaving 12 bases of the junction unmatched. CDR1 is SGHRS and CDR2 is YFSETQ in the germline V gene. The CDR3 spans 16 residues.

This clonotype was seen only a few times. V and J are TRBV12-3 or TRBV12-4 and TRBJ2-2; 7 bases match TRBD1. This CDR3 has 14 residues. Germline trimming cut 2 bases from V and 7 bases from J; bases unmatched to any gene: 4. The chain's CDR3 is CASSLRGRNGELFF. The DNA of the CDR3 is TGTGCCAGCAGTTTAAGGGGGCGCAACGGGGAGCTGTTTTTT.

The chain employs TRBV18 and TRBJ2-7; 13 nucleotides align to TRBD2. V gave up 6 bases and J gave up 4 bases; unmatched junction bases: 9. CDR3 size: 16 residues. Looked up from germline, CDR1 is KGHSH and CDR2 is LQKENI. The CDR3 spells CASSPTSGGAMYEQYF. DNA of the CDR3: TGTGCCAGCTCCCCTACTAGCGGGGGGGCCATGTACGAGCAGTACTTC.

CDR3 DNA sequence: TGTGCCAGCAGCTTTGGCGGGGAGCTGTTTTTT. Residues: CASSFGGELFF. J is TRBJ2-2 and V is TRBV7-9; D gene unclear. CDR3 length: 11 residues. The V end lost 3 bases, the J end lost 7 bases, and 3 bases lay between the germline ends. Looked up from germline, CDR1 is SEHNR and CDR2 is FQNEAQ (reference sequence).

This clonotype was counted only a few times. The V and J genes are TRBV29-1 and TRBJ1-2; TRBD1 might be the D (5 bases). The V gene lost 6 bases and the J gene lost 2 bases, with 19 bases spanning the gap. Germline V gives CDR1 SQVTM, CDR2 ANQGSEA. The CDR3 is made up of 15 amino acids. CDR3 amino acids: CSVRLSRGSNYGYTF. The CDR3 DNA sequence: TGCAGCGTGAGGCTCTCCCGGGGGTCGAACTATGGCTACACCTTC.

This clonotype was counted only a few times. The gene calls are TRBV7-9 and TRBJ1-1; possible D gene TRBD1, 6 bases. Germline V gives CDR1 SEHNR, CDR2 FQNEAQ (reference sequence). V shed 4 bases and J shed 0 bases, with 12 bases lying between them. CDR3 length: 15 amino acids. The CDR3 reads CASSSGQPMNTEAFF. CDR3 nucleotide sequence: TGTGCCAGCAGCTCCGGACAGCCTATGAACACTGAAGCTTTCTTT.

This clonotype was found a few times. The chain recombines TRBV6-2 or TRBV6-3 with TRBJ1-1; D uncertain. Trimming removed 6 bases from V and 11 bases from J, with 7 bases in between. There are 9 residues in the CDR3. CDR1 is MNHEY, CDR2 SVGEGT, per germline. CDR3: CASRERAFF. In nucleotides, the CDR3 is TGTGCCAGCAGGGAACGGGCTTTCTTT.

This clonotype was recorded many times. V gene TRBV5-1 combines with J gene TRBJ2-1, with 15 positions matching TRBD2. The germline gives CDR1 SGHRS, CDR2 YFSETQ. This CDR3 is 15 amino acids long. The V and J ends lost 3 bases and 5 bases, in that order; junction bases with no gene match: 0. CDR3 loop: CASSWTSGGDNEQFF. The CDR3 bases are TGCGCCAGCAGCTGGACTAGCGGGGGGGACAATGAGCAGTTCTTC.

In its sample, this clonotype was seen a few times. CDR3 region: CAISESSPRGSSYEQYF. In DNA, the CDR3 is TGTGCCATCAGTGAGTCTTCCCCCAGGGGGAGCTCCTACGAGCAGTACTTC. The gene calls are TRBV10-3 and TRBJ2-7; 7 bases agree with TRBD1. J was trimmed by 0 bases and V by 0 bases; bases with no gene match: 8. Germline assignment: CDR1 ENHRY and CDR2 SYGVKD. The CDR3 has 17 amino acids.

The gene calls are TRBV2 and TRBJ1-1; D is unresolved. In germline, CDR1 is SNHLY, CDR2 FYNNEI. V lost 6 bases and J 8 bases, leaving 7 bases between the germline ends. This CDR3 region has 10 residues. DNA of the CDR3: TGTGCCAGCAGGACATGGGAAGCTTTCTTT. This encodes CASRTWEAFF.

This clonotype was detected a few times. The chain uses TRBV28 and TRBJ1-1, with 9 bases lining up with TRBD1. The CDR3 spans 19 residues. Germline CDR1 MDHEN, CDR2 SYDVKM. V was clipped by 4 bases and J by 0 bases; unmatched bases: 15. CDR3 loop: CASSSISPDRGDMNTEAFF. In DNA form, the CDR3 reads TGTGCCAGCAGTTCAATATCCCCGGACAGGGGCGATATGAACACTGAAGCTTTCTTT.

In its sample, this clonotype was seen many times. V and J are TRBV28 and TRBJ2-1; no definite D call. The CDR3 consists of 14 residues. Trimming shortened V by 3 bases and J by 7 bases, and 13 bases separated the two germline ends. Germline V gives CDR1 MDHEN, CDR2 SYDVKM. This chain's CDR3 is CASSFGVIRNEQFF. The CDR3 region has the DNA TGTGCCAGCAGTTTTGGGGTGATTAGAAATGAGCAGTTCTTC.

The table lists this clonotype with many counts. The chain links TRBV24-1 to TRBJ2-5; a possible D gene is TRBD2 (6 bases). The CDR3 spans 15 residues. Trimming took off 3 bases at V and 1 base at J, with 11 bases between the two ends. Per the germline V gene, CDR1 is KGHDR and CDR2 is SFDVKD. The CDR3: CATSDHRRGQETQYF. The DNA of the CDR3 is TGTGCCACCAGTGATCATCGGAGGGGCCAAGAGACCCAGTACTTC.

Here the CDR3 DNA reads TGTGCCAGCAGCCAAGCGGGACAGTGGGGCACTGAAGCTTTCTTT. Amino acids: CASSQAGQWGTEAFF. This sequence joins TRBV4-2 and TRBJ1-1, with 7 bases aligning to TRBD1. Germline V CDR1 and CDR2: LGHNA, YNFKEQ. The CDR3 is 15 residues long. Trimming took 1 base from V and 4 from J; bases not matched to a gene: 6.

This chain connects TRBV12-3 or TRBV12-4 to TRBJ2-2, with D maybe TRBD1 (6 bases). This CDR3 has 13 residues. Between the trimmed V and J ends, which lost 3 bases and 6 bases, there was a span of 8 bases. The DNA for the CDR3 is TGTGCCAGCAGTTTCCACAGGGCCGGGGAGCTGTTTTTT. The encoded protein is CASSFHRAGELFF.

This clonotype has just a few counts. A single base separates this from a much larger clone, so it may be a read error. V and J are TRBV6-5 and TRBJ2-5; no definite D call. Germline values: CDR1 MNHEY, CDR2 SVGAGI. The ends were cut back, 6 bases at V and 0 bases at J, with 8 bases in the middle. This CDR3 is 13 amino acids long. This chain's CDR3 is CASSLGHQETQYF. The CDR3 region has the DNA TGTGCCAGCAGCTTAGGACACCAAGAGACCCAGTACTTC.

The table lists this clonotype with many counts. The genes are TRBV3-1 and TRBJ2-3; 9 bases align to TRBD2. This CDR3 has 19 residues. The V segment lost 3 bases and the J segment 3 bases; nucleotides outside the gene matches: 16. The germline CDR1 and CDR2 sequences are LGHDT and YNNKEL (reference sequence). CDR3 sequence reads: CASSQVRDAREGVTDTQYF. The CDR3 DNA follows: TGTGCCAGCAGCCAGGTCCGGGACGCGCGGGAGGGCGTGACAGATACGCAGTATTTT.

This clonotype was counted ten times or more. The chain is built from TRBV28 and TRBJ1-5; D gene ambiguous. With 3 bases removed from V and 2 bases from J, the gap between germline ends came to 11 bases. The CDR3 covers 15 residues. Germline CDR1 and CDR2: MDHEN and SYDVKM. The DNA of the CDR3 is TGTGCCAGCAGTTTCACTACGCCGGGCAATCAGCCCCAGCATTTT. Its translation is CASSFTTPGNQPQHF. Supplemented by reference TRBV28 and TRBJ1-5, the full variable domain reads DVKVTQSSRYLVKRTGEKVFLECVQDMDHENMFWYRQDPGLGLRLIYFSYDVKMKEKGDIPEGYSVSREKKERFSLILESASTNQTSMYLCASSFTTPGNQPQHFGDGTRLSIL.

This clonotype was detected a few times. This sequence joins TRBV28 and TRBJ2-7; D call uncertain. There are 12 residues in the CDR3. V dropped 9 bases and J dropped 2 bases, with 11 bases sitting between them. The germline CDR1 and CDR2 sequences are MDHEN and SYDVKM. CDR3 sequence reads: CASTAATYEQYF. CDR3 DNA sequence: TGTGCCAGTACTGCCGCGACCTACGAGCAGTACTTC.

The CDR3 bases are TGCGCCAGCAGCCAAGAGTTTAGAAGCGGGTACAATGAGCAGTTCTTC. Translation: CASSQEFRSGYNEQFF. This chain uses TRBV4-1 with TRBJ2-1; tentative D call: TRBD2 (6 bases). Looked up from germline, CDR1 is MGHRA and CDR2 is YSYEKL. The CDR3 runs 16 residues. Trimming stripped 0 bases from V and 4 bases from J, with 13 bases between.

This chain uses TRBV7-9 with TRBJ1-1; D remains ambiguous. Per germline, CDR1 SEHNR and CDR2 FQNEAQ (reference sequence). The CDR3 sequence is 13 residues long. V gave up 3 bases and J gave up 0 bases, with 5 bases separating them. CDR3 DNA: TGTGCCAGCAGCTTTATCTTGAACACTGAAGCTTTCTTT. As protein: CASSFILNTEAFF.

The table lists this clonotype with a few counts. The rearrangement joins TRBV27 to TRBJ1-5; no definite D call. Germline V gene data show CDR1 as MNHEY and CDR2 as SMNVEV (reference sequence). The CDR3 length is 15 residues. V shed 5 bases and J shed 3 bases, with 14 bases lying between them. The CDR3: CASSHRFLPNQPQHF. CDR3 bases: TGTGCCAGCAGTCACCGCTTCCTCCCCAATCAGCCCCAGCATTTT.

This chain joins TRBV6-1 and TRBJ2-2; D is unresolved. V was clipped by 8 bases and J by 1 base, with 14 bases between them. CDR1 is MNHNS, CDR2 SASEGT, per germline. The CDR3 extends over 15 amino acids. CDR3 nucleotide sequence: TGTGCCAGCGGCTTGGCGCAGATGAACACCGGGGAGCTGTTTTTT. The encoded protein is CASGLAQMNTGELFF.

This clonotype was detected ten times or more. The genes are TRBV3-1 and TRBJ1-3; D unclear. Germline V gene data show CDR1 as LGHDT and CDR2 as YNNKEL (reference sequence). V lost 5 bases, J lost 0 bases, and 20 bases lay in between. CDR3 length equals 18 residues. DNA of the CDR3: TGTGCCAGCAGCAAAGCCAGGAAAATTCCATCCTCTGGAAACACCATATATTTT. It yields the protein CASSKARKIPSSGNTIYF. The variable domain in full, completed from reference TRBV3-1 and TRBJ1-3, reads DTAVSQTPKYLVTQMGNDKSIKCEQNLGHDTMYWYKQDSKKFLKIMFSYNNKELIINETVPNRFSPKSPDKAHLNLHINSLELGDSAVYFCASSKARKIPSSGNTIYFGEGSWLTVV.